This T cell receptor (beta chain) originates from a study of shared clonotypes between healthy human individuals. Study at large: Three CD4 naive, three CD4 memory, two CD8 naive and one CD8 memory plate were used per donor.

Germline-derived CDR1 and CDR2 are SNHLY and FYNNEI. There are 14 residues in the CDR3. Trimming pared 8 bases from V and 4 bases from J, leaving 17 bases between. Sequenced by immunoSEQ multiplex PCR; TCRdb stores in-frame clones only, minus some. Among approximately 1,000,000 clones, around 77% were seen once, and the ten largest hold 0.89%. Material for sequencing was memory CD4+ T cells from PBMCs. Subset defined: CD45RA-negative fraction. This receptor was taken from a man aged 18 to 30 in good health. Some clones in this sample may be carry-over from other donors' samples. V and J are TRBV2 and TRBJ1-2; D possibly corresponds to TRBD1 (6 bases). The CDR3 sequence is CASGQMGALYGYTF. DNA of the CDR3: TGTGCCAGCGGCCAGATGGGGGCCCTCTATGGCTACACCTTC. Full variable domain (outside the CDR3, taken from reference TRBV2 and TRBJ1-2): EPEVTQTPSHQVTQMGQEVILRCVPISNHLYFYWYRQILGQKVEFLVSFYNNEISEKSEIFDDQFSVERPDGSNFTLKIRSTKLEDSAMYFCASGQMGALYGYTFGSGTRLTVV.